This TCR beta chain was observed in a study of CD8+ T cells in alopecia areata. Whole-study findings and limits: Any link of baseline CD8+ expansion to response, resting on one nonresponder, remains uncertain.

Details on this clone: The target antigen is unknown.

The V and J ends lost 5 bases and 7 bases respectively, with 9 bases between them. Germline-derived CDR1 and CDR2 are SNHLY and FYNNEI. There are 12 residues in the CDR3. Documented treatment: oral pan-JAK inhibitor, 5-10 mg twice daily. Extraction and reverse transcription of RNA yielded cDNA as the sequencing template. Some clones are missing from TCRdb's copy, which holds only in-frame ones; the method was immunoSEQ multiplex PCR. The sample contains roughly 190,000 clones, 50% to 60% of which appear only once. The specimen was CD4+ T cells sorted from blood, collected at week 4, from a patient treated with tofacitinib. This sequence joins TRBV2 and TRBJ2-1; unclear D gene. The source of this sequence is a human donor with alopecia areata. The chain's CDR3 is CASSPFENEQFF. The CDR3 DNA is TGTGCCAGCAGTCCTTTCGAGAATGAGCAGTTCTTC.